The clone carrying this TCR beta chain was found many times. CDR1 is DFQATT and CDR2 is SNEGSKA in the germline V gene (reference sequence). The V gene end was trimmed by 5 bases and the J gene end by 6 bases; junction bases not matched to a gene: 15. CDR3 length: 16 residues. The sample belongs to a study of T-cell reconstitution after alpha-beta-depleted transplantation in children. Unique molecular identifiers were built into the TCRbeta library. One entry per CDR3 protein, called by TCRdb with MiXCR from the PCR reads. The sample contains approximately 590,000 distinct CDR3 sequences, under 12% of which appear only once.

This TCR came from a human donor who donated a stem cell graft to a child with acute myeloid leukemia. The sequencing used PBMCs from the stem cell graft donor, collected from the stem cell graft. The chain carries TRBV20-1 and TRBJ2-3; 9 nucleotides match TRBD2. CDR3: CSAGGGGRAFGDTQYF. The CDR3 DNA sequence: TGCAGTGCTGGAGGCGGCGGGAGGGCCTTTGGGGATACGCAGTATTTT.